This entry describes one T cell receptor (beta chain). As yet, its antigen is unknown. The CDR3 has 14 amino acids. CDR1 and CDR2 (germline): SQVTM, ANQGSEA. The V end lost 0 bases, the J end lost 1 base, and 9 bases lay between the germline ends. The PCR made use of 60 Vbeta and 13 Jbeta primers. Data came from immunoSEQ multiplex PCR; TCRdb stores just in-frame clones and leaves some out. Here the sample spans 85,000 to 100,000 clones, 79% being singletons. This specimen belongs to a study of cytomegalovirus exposure and HLA in healthy donors. Overall study results and limits: Looking again later, the authors saw that most CMV-associated TCR beta chains seemed HLA-restricted.

The clonotype was recovered from a male donor in good health and CMV-seropositive. The chain employs TRBV29-1 and TRBJ1-1; D remains ambiguous. The specimen sequenced was PBMCs. CDR3 residues: CSVEDRVGNTEAFF. In DNA form, the CDR3 reads TGCAGCGTTGAAGATCGCGTTGGGAACACTGAAGCTTTCTTT.